What follows describes a single TCR beta chain. RNA in amounts of roughly 0.45 to 1 ug was reverse transcribed with random hexamers. Multiplex immunoSEQ PCR targeted 54 Vbeta and 13 Jbeta TCR beta segments. TCRdb re-called the immunoSEQ multiplex PCR reads with MiXCR, one entry per CDR3 protein. The data show about 300,000 distinct CDR3 sequences, 70% to 90% seen once. The data were obtained in a study of CD8 T cells in Susac syndrome. The CD8+ and CD4+ T cells were negatively isolated, with the TEMRA cells enriched by FACS. The CDR3 is 17 residues long. V lost 6 bases, J lost 0 bases, and 15 bases lay in between. The germline CDR1 and CDR2 sequences are MDHEN and SYDVKM.

The chain combines TRBV28 with TRBJ2-6; D might be TRBD1 (6 bases). Material: CD8+ T cells from PBMCs. The clonotype originates from a human donor with multiple sclerosis. The CDR3, as DNA: TGTGCCAGCAGCACCTCGACAGGAGCCTCTGGGGCCAACGTCCTGACTTTC. Amino acids: CASSTSTGASGANVLTF.